Below, 25 T cell receptor beta chains from the same sample are listed, as sequenced in a study of blood T cell repertoires in COVID-19. Sequencing was performed with immunoSEQ multiplex PCR; in TCRdb, only in-frame clones are kept and a portion is missing. Here the sample spans about 100,000 clones, about four fifths being singletons. Sequences were obtained from peripheral blood. These receptors came from a human donor in a cohort sampled during active COVID-19.

The rearrangement uses TRBV5-1 and TRBJ1-5; 7 nucleotides align to TRBD1. The germline V gene encodes CDR1 SGHRS and CDR2 YFSETQ. V was clipped by 1 base and J by 2 bases; unmatched bases: 0. The CDR3 loop spans 14 amino acids. The CDR3 DNA follows: TGCGCCAGCAGCTTGACAGGGGGCAATCAGCCCCAGCATTTT. Translated: CASSLTGGNQPQHF.

This clone was seen at least ten times. This sequence joins TRBV29-1 and TRBJ2-3, with D maybe TRBD2 (6 bases). Trimming cost V 6 bases and J 1 base, with 11 bases left between them. CDR1 and CDR2 from the germline V gene are SQVTM and ANQGSEA. The CDR3 runs 13 residues. CDR3 in DNA: TGCAGCGTGCGCGGGACTGGCACAGATACGCAGTATTTT. It specifies CSVRGTGTDTQYF.

V is TRBV28 and J is TRBJ2-7, with 8 bases lining up with TRBD2. Trimming at V came to 7 bases and at J to 1 base, leaving 3 bases not matched to a gene. The CDR3 sequence is 13 residues long. The germline V gene has CDR1 MDHEN and CDR2 SYDVKM. The CDR3 region has the DNA TGTGCCAGCATGAGCGGGAGTTCCTACGAGCAGTACTTC. Translated, it gives CASMSGSSYEQYF.

This sequence joins TRBV10-3 and TRBJ1-5; D not certain. From germline, CDR1 is ENHRY and CDR2 SYGVKD. The V gene lost 0 bases and the J gene lost 9 bases, with 21 bases spanning the gap. The CDR3 covers 17 residues. CDR3 amino acids: CAISESTSALPYRPQHF. The CDR3 DNA is TGTGCCATCAGTGAGTCGACATCCGCCTTGCCCTATCGGCCCCAGCATTTT.

Notes on this clone: Other DNA sequences from this sample encode an identical CDR3 as well. This CDR3 reads CASSFQGATNEKLFF. CDR3 sequence (DNA): TGCGCCAGCAGCTTCCAGGGGGCGACTAATGAAAAACTGTTTTTT. J is TRBJ1-4 and V is TRBV5-1; 8 bases align to TRBD1. Germline lookup yields CDR1 SGHRS and CDR2 YFSETQ. This CDR3 is built from 15 residues. J gave up 2 bases and V 2 bases, and 2 bases lay outside the gene matches.

The V gene is TRBV19, the J gene TRBJ2-5, with 7 bases lining up with TRBD1. CDR1 is LNHDA and CDR2 is SQIVND in the germline V gene (reference sequence). The CDR3 has 16 residues. The V and J ends lost 4 bases and 2 bases, in that order; junction bases with no gene match: 10. This chain's CDR3 is CASSNLGQATQETQYF. The CDR3 DNA is TGTGCCAGTAGTAACCTCGGACAGGCCACGCAAGAGACCCAGTACTTC. The complete variable domain, with remaining parts taken from reference TRBV19 and TRBJ2-5, reads DGGITQSPKYLFRKEGQNVTLSCEQNLNHDAMYWYRQDPGQGLRLIYYSQIVNDFQKGDIAEGYSVSREKKESFPLTVTSAQKNPTAFYLCASSNLGQATQETQYFGPGTRLLVL.

This clone was seen many times. The chain couples TRBV30 to TRBJ1-2, with 11 bases that match TRBD1. The CDR3 totals 16 residues. After removal of 0 bases from V and 4 bases from J, the junction contained 7 bases not matched to a gene. The germline V gene has CDR1 GTSNPN and CDR2 SVGIG (reference sequence). The CDR3 DNA reads as TGTGCCTGGAGTGTCACCAGGACAGGGGGCAGCTATGGCTACACCTTC. It yields the protein CAWSVTRTGGSYGYTF.

Remarks on this clone: Sequence at one end of the junction differs from germline and may be a read error. The chain is built from TRBV29-1 and TRBJ2-3, with D perhaps TRBD2 (5 bases). The CDR3 runs 12 residues. Germline V lookup: CDR1 SQVTM, CDR2 ANQGSEA. As DNA, the CDR3 is TGCAGCGTGCATAAACCGGACTCCCTTTCGCATTTT. This encodes CSVHKPDSLSHF.

This chain joins TRBV6-5 and TRBJ2-2, with 9 bases aligning to TRBD2. Germline V gene lookup returns CDR1 MNHEY and CDR2 SVGAGI. This CDR3 has 14 amino acids. With V trimmed by 5 bases and J by 4 bases, 2 bases remained unmatched. The CDR3 DNA reads TGTGCCAGCAGTCCGGGACTAGCCACCGGGGAGCTGTTTTTT. Protein: CASSPGLATGELFF.

The chain links TRBV27 to TRBJ1-2; 9 bases match TRBD1. This CDR3 comprises 13 residues. With V trimmed by 7 bases and J by 8 bases, 8 bases remained unmatched. Germline V gene sequence: CDR1 MNHEY, CDR2 SMNVEV (reference sequence). CDR3 sequence: CASTFTGGRGYTF. The CDR3, as DNA: TGTGCCAGCACCTTTACAGGGGGCCGCGGCTACACCTTC.

This chain joins TRBV18 and TRBJ1-5; D remains ambiguous. The germline V gene encodes CDR1 KGHSH and CDR2 LQKENI. This CDR3 has 15 amino acids. V was pared by 0 bases and J by 3 bases, with 9 bases between. Written as DNA, the CDR3 is TGTGCCAGCTCACCACCGGGCGGGGTCAATCAGCCCCAGCATTTT. This gives the protein CASSPPGGVNQPQHF.

The chain links TRBV27 to TRBJ2-3, with 9 bases aligning to TRBD2. The ends lost 6 bases at V and 5 bases at J; junction bases unmatched: 9. The CDR3 has 15 residues. CDR1 MNHEY and CDR2 SMNVEV come from the germline V gene (reference sequence). Written as DNA, the CDR3 is TGTGCCAGCAGCAGTAGGCGGGAGGGCCTAGATACGCAGTATTTT. It translates to CASSSRREGLDTQYF.

This sequence joins TRBV15 and TRBJ2-1; TRBD2 agrees at 7 bases. This CDR3 region has 14 residues. With V trimmed by 1 base and J by 5 bases, 2 bases remained unmatched. In germline, CDR1 is LNHNV, CDR2 YYDKDF (reference sequence). The CDR3 protein is CATSRGDYNNEQFF. DNA of the CDR3: TGTGCCACCAGCAGAGGGGACTATAACAATGAGCAGTTCTTC.

The V gene is TRBV9, the J gene TRBJ2-2, with D uncertain. Germline V gives CDR1 SGDLS, CDR2 YYNGEE. The ends were cut back, 2 bases at V and 3 bases at J, with 11 bases in the middle. CDR3 length: 15 amino acids. CDR3 nucleotide sequence: TGTGCCAGCAGCGTTGTAGACGCGGACACCGGGGAGCTGTTTTTT. Protein sequence: CASSVVDADTGELFF.

The genes are TRBV6-2 or TRBV6-3 and TRBJ2-1; no definite D call. Germline-derived CDR1 and CDR2 are MNHEY and SVGEGT. This CDR3 contains 16 residues. V dropped 2 bases and J dropped 2 bases, with 13 bases sitting between them. CDR3: CASSYGSGAAYNEQFF. The CDR3 coding sequence is TGTGCCAGCAGTTACGGATCCGGAGCAGCCTACAATGAGCAGTTCTTC.

CDR3: CASSLALAGGPYNEQFF. CDR3 in DNA: TGTGCCAGCAGCTTAGCGCTAGCGGGAGGACCCTACAATGAGCAGTTCTTC. V is TRBV7-2 and J is TRBJ2-1, with TRBD2 matching over 11 bases. The CDR3 contains 17 residues. Germline V CDR1 and CDR2: SGHTA, FQGNSA. Germline trimming cut 0 bases from V and 2 bases from J; bases unmatched to any gene: 3.

The chain links TRBV9 to TRBJ1-4, with 9 bases aligning to TRBD1. This CDR3 spans 15 amino acids. V lost 4 bases, J lost 2 bases, and 3 bases stayed unmatched. CDR1 SGDLS and CDR2 YYNGEE come from the germline V gene. The CDR3 coding sequence is TGTGCCAGCAGCCGGACAGGGGATACTAATGAAAAACTGTTTTTT. This encodes CASSRTGDTNEKLFF.

The chain carries TRBV6-5 and TRBJ1-2; D is possibly TRBD1 (5 bases). V shed 11 bases and J shed 8 bases, with 21 bases lying between them. Germline V lookup: CDR1 MNHEY, CDR2 SVGAGI. CDR3 length: 13 residues. The CDR3 sequence is CAASPPGTGGYTF. In nucleotides, the CDR3 is TGTGCCGCCAGCCCCCCAGGGACTGGAGGCTACACCTTC.

The V call is TRBV6-2 or TRBV6-3, the J call TRBJ2-5; TRBD1 aligns across 12 bases. Losses at the gene ends were 5 bases for V and 4 bases for J; bases not matched to a gene: 5. Germline V CDR1 and CDR2: MNHEY, SVGEGT. CDR3 length: 15 amino acids. The CDR3, as DNA: TGTGCCAGCAGTCAGGGGACAGGGGGCGCAGAGACCCAGTACTTC. The encoded protein is CASSQGTGGAETQYF.

The chain employs TRBV4-1 and TRBJ2-1, with 10 bases that match TRBD1. V lost 2 bases to trimming and J lost 8 bases; unmatched junction nucleotides: 9. This CDR3 has 16 residues. CDR1 and CDR2 (germline): MGHRA, YSYEKL. Here the CDR3 reads CASSQKPGQGTHEQFF. For the CDR3, the DNA is TGCGCCAGCAGCCAAAAACCGGGACAGGGGACGCATGAGCAGTTCTTC.

The rearrangement links TRBV28 to TRBJ1-2; no firm D call. The CDR3 runs to 13 residues. Germline V CDR1 and CDR2: MDHEN, SYDVKM. Trimming cost V 7 bases and J 0 bases, with 9 bases left between them. For the CDR3, the DNA is TGTGCCAGCAATCTAGTTGCTAACTATGGCTACACCTTC. Residues: CASNLVANYGYTF.

The table lists this clone with many counts. The gene calls are TRBV28 and TRBJ2-7, with 9 nucleotides matching TRBD1. V was clipped by 2 bases and J by 2 bases; unmatched bases: 7. The CDR3 totals 16 residues. CDR1 and CDR2 (germline): MDHEN, SYDVKM. CDR3 in DNA: TGTGCCAGCAGTTTAGTTTGGGGACAGGGAACCTACGAGCAGTACTTC. Translation: CASSLVWGQGTYEQYF. Full variable domain (remainder filled in from reference TRBV28 and TRBJ2-7): DVKVTQSSRYLVKRTGEKVFLECVQDMDHENMFWYRQDPGLGLRLIYFSYDVKMKEKGDIPEGYSVSREKKERFSLILESASTNQTSMYLCASSLVWGQGTYEQYFGPGTRLTVT.

V and J are TRBV9 and TRBJ2-1, with TRBD2 matching 7 bases. The junction had 3 bases not matched to a gene; V was cut back by 0 bases and J by 3 bases. There are 15 residues in the CDR3. The germline V gene has CDR1 SGDLS and CDR2 YYNGEE. In DNA form, the CDR3 reads TGTGCCAGCAGCGTAGTGGCTAGCGGCTACAATGAGCAGTTCTTC. Protein: CASSVVASGYNEQFF.

The chain links TRBV20-1 to TRBJ2-7, with D possibly being TRBD2 (5 bases). This CDR3 is built from 12 residues. The germline V gene has CDR1 DFQATT and CDR2 SNEGSKA (reference sequence). V lost 3 bases and J 6 bases, leaving 12 bases between the germline ends. The CDR3 nucleotides read TGCAGTGCTAGTATACATGGGAGCGAGCAGTACTTC. It encodes CSASIHGSEQYF.

The CDR3 DNA reads as TGTGCCAGCAGCCTCCTGGCGGAGGGGGATACGCAGTATTTT. This sequence encodes CASSLLAEGDTQYF. This chain uses TRBV9 with TRBJ2-3; maybe TRBD2 (6 bases). V lost 4 bases and J lost 6, with 15 bases in between. The CDR3 is 14 amino acids. The germline V gene has CDR1 SGDLS and CDR2 YYNGEE.